The 11 T cell receptor beta chains below were found in one sample sequenced in a study of blood T cells in healthy people across ages. PCR was performed a second time for about 7 to 12 cycles using a sample-barcoded 5' primer and a J-beta primer mix. Using its own MiXCR run on the 5' RACE reads, TCRdb lists one record per CDR3 protein. The sample shows roughly 1.5 million distinct CDR3 sequences, around 40% of them seen only once. Sequencing input: blood. The receptors originated from a woman younger than 30 in good health.

The J gene is TRBJ2-5, the V gene TRBV12-3 or TRBV12-4; D is possibly TRBD2 (5 bases). V dropped 4 bases and J dropped 0 bases, with 9 bases sitting between them. The CDR3 extends over 14 amino acids. The CDR3 DNA is TGTGCCAGCAGTTCCCCCGGGGACCAAGAGACCCAGTACTTC. Translated: CASSSPGDQETQYF.

This clonotype turned up a few times. The chain carries TRBV27 and TRBJ2-1; 8 bases align to TRBD2. This CDR3 spans 16 amino acids. After removal of 3 bases from V and 0 bases from J, the junction contained 4 bases not matched to a gene. Germline V CDR1 and CDR2: MNHEY, SMNVEV (reference sequence). The CDR3 DNA reads TGTGCCAGCAGTTTTCGGGGGGGGCTCTCCTACAATGAGCAGTTCTTC. Residues: CASSFRGGLSYNEQFF.

Ten or more counts support this clonotype. The chain couples TRBV29-1 to TRBJ2-5; 9 bases map to TRBD1. J lost 1 base, V lost 3 bases, and 21 bases had no gene match. The CDR3 is 20 residues long. Germline loops: CDR1 SQVTM, CDR2 ANQGSEA. CDR3 sequence reads: CSVEKYLNTGTGLPQETQYF. The DNA of the CDR3 is TGCAGCGTTGAGAAATATCTTAATACCGGGACAGGGCTTCCCCAAGAGACCCAGTACTTC.

This chain joins TRBV27 and TRBJ2-1, with TRBD1 identical over 8 bases. With V trimmed by 4 bases and J by 10 bases, 6 bases remained unmatched. Germline V gives CDR1 MNHEY, CDR2 SMNVEV (reference sequence). The CDR3 length is 13 residues. CDR3 region: CASSYQGAYEQFF. The CDR3 DNA follows: TGTGCCAGCAGTTATCAGGGGGCCTACGAGCAGTTCTTC.

The chain recombines TRBV7-2 with TRBJ2-7, with TRBD2 matching 8 bases. Germline CDR1 reads SGHTA; CDR2 reads FQGNSA. The CDR3 length is 17 residues. The V gene end was trimmed by 1 base and the J gene end by 4 bases; junction bases not matched to a gene: 12. The DNA of the CDR3 is TGTGCCAGCAGCTTAGGAAGTGCTACGGGGGGGCGATACGAGCAGTACTTC. Translation: CASSLGSATGGRYEQYF.

V is TRBV20-1 and J is TRBJ1-5, with no clear D. Looked up from germline, CDR1 is DFQATT and CDR2 is SNEGSKA (reference sequence). CDR3 size: 16 residues. V lost 5 bases to trimming and J lost 3 bases, with 20 bases between them. The CDR3 bases are TGCAGTGCTCCTCCACTGGGAAATTCGATCAATCAGCCCCAGCATTTT. Amino acid sequence: CSAPPLGNSINQPQHF.

The V call is TRBV28, the J call TRBJ1-1; 11 nucleotides match TRBD1. V lost 6 bases, J lost 5 bases, and 8 bases stayed unmatched. CDR1 is MDHEN and CDR2 is SYDVKM in the germline V gene. This CDR3 spans 15 amino acids. The CDR3 sequence: CASSAIGTGGTEAFF. CDR3 nucleotides: TGTGCCAGCAGCGCAATAGGGACAGGGGGAACTGAAGCTTTCTTT.

The chain is built from TRBV19 and TRBJ2-5, with 7 bases matching TRBD1. There are 14 residues in the CDR3. The V gene end was trimmed by 6 bases and the J gene end by 1 base; junction bases not matched to a gene: 5. The germline CDR1 and CDR2 sequences are LNHDA and SQIVND (reference sequence). CDR3 amino acids: CASRRDRLQETQYF. CDR3 nucleotide sequence: TGTGCCAGTAGGAGGGACAGACTCCAAGAGACCCAGTACTTC.

With respect to this clonotype: The junction departs from the called germline gene at one end, perhaps through a read error. This chain connects TRBV5-1 to TRBJ2-7, with TRBD1 identical over 7 bases. CDR1 and CDR2 from the germline V gene are SGHRS and YFSETQ. CDR3 length equals 14 residues. CDR3 protein: CAGSPRTGSYEQYF. CDR3 nucleotides: TGCGCCGGCAGCCCCAGGACAGGTTCCTACGAGCAGTACTTC.

The chain joins TRBV7-6 to TRBJ1-6; D is unresolved. CDR1 and CDR2 from the germline V gene are SGHVS and FNYEAQ. The CDR3 sequence is 16 residues long. V was cut by 4 bases and J by 4 bases, with 14 bases left in between. The CDR3 sequence: CASSSTPGSYNSPLHF. The CDR3, as DNA: TGTGCCAGCAGCTCCACCCCGGGCAGTTATAATTCACCCCTCCACTTT. Complete variable domain (other parts from reference TRBV7-6 and TRBJ1-6): GAGVSQSPRYKVTKRGQDVALRCDPISGHVSLYWYRQALGQGPEFLTYFNYEAQQDKSGLPNDRFSAERPEGSISTLTIQRTEQRDSAMYRCASSSTPGSYNSPLHFGNGTRLTVT.

V is TRBV7-2 and J is TRBJ2-2; 7 bases line up with TRBD2. J gave up 9 bases and V 0 bases, and 13 bases lay outside the gene matches. Looked up from germline, CDR1 is SGHTA and CDR2 is FQGNSA. This CDR3 is built from 17 residues. In DNA, the CDR3 is TGTACCAGCAGCTTAGCCCCCCCGCGAGCGGGGAAGTGGGAGCTGTTTTTT. It translates to CTSSLAPPRAGKWELFF.